This is a list of T cell receptor beta chains from one sample in a study of beta chain features in type 1 diabetes. TCRdb's table, derived via immunoSEQ multiplex PCR, lists solely in-frame clones and lacks some. The repertoire has hundreds of thousands of clones, roughly an eighth of them found once; the top ten carry 0.017%. Sequenced material: naive CD4+ T cells from blood. These receptors all stem from a young man with type 1 diabetes. Both conserved end residues are part of each CDR3. A D gene is named only where the DNA matches it firmly. Size is stated for part of the rows, as once, few or many counts, or as a class when the clone is expanded.

size,J,D,V,DNA,CDR3
.,TRBJ1-2,TRBD1,TRBV9,TGTGCCAGCAGCGGGGGACAGGGAGTGTGGTATGGCTACACCTTC,CASSGGQGVWYGYTF
.,TRBJ1-5,.,TRBV27,TGTGCCAGCAGCGACCAGGGTAGGGAGCCCCAGCATTTT,CASSDQGREPQHF
.,TRBJ1-1,.,TRBV6-6,TGTGCCAGCAGTTACGAGGGAGCCACTGAAGCTTTCTTT,CASSYEGATEAFF
few,TRBJ2-6,.,TRBV2,TGTGCCAGCAGTGAGAGCTCTGGGGCCAACGTCCTGACTTTC,CASSESSGANVLTF
few,TRBJ1-5,.,TRBV30,TGTGCCTGGAGTGGGTCAGGTCAGCCCCAGCATTTT,CAWSGSGQPQHF
few,TRBJ2-1,TRBD2,TRBV4-3,TGCGCCAGCAGCCGCGAAATAGCGGGAGCGGTCTCCTACAATGAGCAGTTCTTC,CASSREIAGAVSYNEQFF
few,TRBJ2-1,.,TRBV7-3,TGTGCCAGCAGCCTTAAGCAGGATGGGTTCAATGAGCAGTTCTTC,CASSLKQDGFNEQFF
.,TRBJ2-4,.,TRBV28,TGTGCCAGCAGCCAAGCGGTAGCCAAAAACATTCAGTACTTC,CASSQAVAKNIQYF
.,TRBJ2-3,TRBD1,TRBV29-1,TGCAGCGTTGAAGACCGACAGGGGGTTGGTGCAGATACGCAGTATTTT,CSVEDRQGVGADTQYF
.,TRBJ2-1,TRBD2,TRBV6-6,TGTGCCAGCAGTTACGCCCCGGGACTAGTAAGCGGTGAGCAGTTCTTC,CASSYAPGLVSGEQFF
.,TRBJ2-1,TRBD2,TRBV2,TGTGCCAGCAGTGGTCCTAGCGGGAGGGCCTTCGATGAGCAGTTCTTC,CASSGPSGRAFDEQFF
.,TRBJ2-5,.,TRBV27,TGTGCCAGCGCTCATGTGGCAGGGGGGGAGACCCAGTACTTC,CASAHVAGGETQYF
few,TRBJ2-2,TRBD2,TRBV7-8,TGTGCCAGCAGCCTAGGGACTAGGGTTATGAACACCGGGGAGCTGTTTTTT,CASSLGTRVMNTGELFF
few,TRBJ2-1,.,TRBV2,TGTGCCAGCAGTGCAAGTGAGGGGGACAATGAGCAGTTCTTC,CASSASEGDNEQFF
.,TRBJ1-1,.,TRBV2,TGTGCCAGCAGTGAAAACGGGAACACTGAAGCTTTCTTT,CASSENGNTEAFF
.,TRBJ2-1,TRBD2,TRBV28,TGTGCCAGCAGTTCGTGGATAGCGGGAGGGCCCAATGAGCAGTTCTTC,CASSSWIAGGPNEQFF
.,TRBJ2-1,TRBD1,TRBV5-1,TGCGCCAGCAGCTGGACAGGGGAGGATGAGCAGTTCTTC,CASSWTGEDEQFF
.,TRBJ2-1,TRBD2,TRBV7-8,TGTGCCAGCAGCTTAGTCGAGACTAGCGGGAATAGGGATGAGCAGTTCTTC,CASSLVETSGNRDEQFF
.,TRBJ2-1,TRBD1,TRBV7-2,TGTGCCAGCAGTCGCACGGGACAGACCTACAATGAGCAGTTCTTC,CASSRTGQTYNEQFF
few,TRBJ2-3,.,TRBV5-1,TGCGCCAGCAGCTTACCGGGTCCCCCAACAGATACGCAGTATTTT,CASSLPGPPTDTQYF
few,TRBJ2-2,.,TRBV29-1,TGCAGCGTTCGACTCACGGGGACCGGGGAGCTGTTTTTT,CSVRLTGTGELFF
few,TRBJ2-7,TRBD1,TRBV7-2,TGTGCCAGCAGCTACTCGGGACAGGGGTACGAGCAGTACTTC,CASSYSGQGYEQYF
.,TRBJ1-5,.,TRBV18,TGTGCCAGCTCACCACCGGGAAGGGGTTTCAATCAGCCCCAGCATTTT,CASSPPGRGFNQPQHF
.,TRBJ2-1,.,TRBV5-6,TGTGCCAGCAGCTTGGTACATAGCGCCGAAGCCTACAATGAGCAGTTCTTC,CASSLVHSAEAYNEQFF
.,TRBJ2-7,TRBD1,TRBV18,TGTGCCAGCTCCCCGGGACAGGTTAACATAGCCGAGCAGTACTTC,CASSPGQVNIAEQYF
few,TRBJ1-2,TRBD1,TRBV14,TGTGCCAGCAGCCAAGCCGGGACAGGATTTTATGGCTACACCTTC,CASSQAGTGFYGYTF
few,TRBJ2-6,.,TRBV4-3,TGCGCCAGCAGCCAAGGATCACTTCGAACTTTTTCTGGGGCCAACGTCCTGACTTTC,CASSQGSLRTFSGANVLTF
few,TRBJ1-1,.,TRBV19,TGTGCCAGTACCCCCTTAGCGAGGAATGAAGCTTTCTTT,CASTPLARNEAFF
few,TRBJ2-7,TRBD2,TRBV18,TGTGCCAGCTCACCACCAGGCGGGAGGGCCTCCTACGAGCAGTACTTC,CASSPPGGRASYEQYF
.,TRBJ2-1,TRBD2,TRBV7-2,TGTGCCAGCAGCTCTGGACTAGTCGATGAGCAGTTCTTC,CASSSGLVDEQFF
.,TRBJ2-7,.,TRBV27,TGTGCCAGCAGTTTGAGGGAGTCCTACGAGCAGTACTTC,CASSLRESYEQYF
.,TRBJ2-7,.,TRBV28,TGTGCCAGCAGTTTACGACAGGGACTGATCTACGAGCAGTACTTC,CASSLRQGLIYEQYF
.,TRBJ2-4,.,TRBV21-1,TGTGCCAGCAGCAAAGAGGGAGGCGGAGCCAAAAACATTCAGTACTTC,CASSKEGGGAKNIQYF
few,TRBJ2-3,TRBD2,TRBV6-5,TGTGCCAGCAGTTACGTGGGAGGGCCCATCGTTGCGCAGTATTTT,CASSYVGGPIVAQYF
.,TRBJ1-5,.,TRBV7-9,TGTGCCAGCAGCCTGGAGGGTTACAGCAATCAGCCCCAGCATTTT,CASSLEGYSNQPQHF
.,TRBJ2-5,.,TRBV9,TGTGCCAGCAGCGTAGAGCCGGGAGCAGAGACCCAGTACTTC,CASSVEPGAETQYF
few,TRBJ1-4,.,TRBV18,TGTGCCAGCTCACCATCGAATGAAAAACTGTTTTTT,CASSPSNEKLFF
.,TRBJ1-5,TRBD1,TRBV28,TGTGCCACCTTGGCAGGGGGCGTCCAGCCCCAGCATTTT,CATLAGGVQPQHF
.,TRBJ2-7,TRBD1,TRBV28,TGTGCCAGCAGTTTAATTAGTTCTAGACAGGGTCCCTACGAGCAGTACTTC,CASSLISSRQGPYEQYF
.,TRBJ2-6,.,TRBV6-4,TGTGCCAGCAGTGACGGACGAGGGACTGGGGCCAACGTCCTGACTTTC,CASSDGRGTGANVLTF
few,TRBJ2-2,TRBD1,TRBV29-1,TGCAGCGTTCGGGGGGACAGGGACACCGGGGAGCTGTTTTTT,CSVRGDRDTGELFF
few,TRBJ2-1,TRBD2,TRBV7-3,TGTGCCAGCAGCCGGCGAGGCGGGAGGCCGGACAATGAGCAGTTCTTC,CASSRRGGRPDNEQFF
.,TRBJ2-2,.,TRBV6-1,TGTGCCAGCAGTGAAAGGCAGGTGGACACCGGGGAGCTGTTTTTT,CASSERQVDTGELFF
.,TRBJ2-3,.,TRBV7-3,TGTGCCAGCAGCTTAGCAAGCGGAGGCACAGATACGCAGTATTTT,CASSLASGGTDTQYF
.,TRBJ2-1,TRBD2,TRBV4-2,TGTGCCAGCAGACTCTTAGCGGGAGCTCTCTACAATGAGCAGTTCTTC,CASRLLAGALYNEQFF
few,TRBJ1-5,.,TRBV7-2,TGTGCCAGCAGCATCCGTGGGGGCCAGCCCCAGCATTTT,CASSIRGGQPQHF
few,TRBJ1-2,TRBD1,TRBV9,TGTGCCAGCAGCGTAGGACAGGGGACCTATGGCTACACCTTC,CASSVGQGTYGYTF
few,TRBJ2-1,.,TRBV15,TGTGCCACCAGCCGGGAGGGGGGACAGGGACCAAGCTCCTACAATGAGCAGTTCTTC,CATSREGGQGPSSYNEQFF
.,TRBJ2-1,.,TRBV9,TGTGCCAGCAGCGTAGCTCCGTTTGATGAGCAGTTCTTC,CASSVAPFDEQFF
few,TRBJ2-3,TRBD2,TRBV4-3,TGCGCCAGCAGCCACGGGACTAGCGGGACAGATACGCAGTATTTT,CASSHGTSGTDTQYF
.,TRBJ2-1,TRBD2,TRBV7-3,TGTGCCAGCAGCTTAACGGGACTAGCGGGAGATGAGCAGTTCTTC,CASSLTGLAGDEQFF
few,TRBJ1-2,.,TRBV28,TGTGCCAGCAGTGGGGGGATAGGGAGCGGCTACACCTTC,CASSGGIGSGYTF
.,TRBJ2-1,.,TRBV9,TGTGCCAGCAGCGTAGCCCAGGATCTGTACAATGAGCAGTTCTTC,CASSVAQDLYNEQFF
.,TRBJ1-5,.,TRBV2,TGTGCCAGCACCTCAGGGCAGAACAATCAGCCCCAGCATTTT,CASTSGQNNQPQHF
few,TRBJ2-1,.,TRBV15,TGTGCCACCAGCACAACCTTCGAGGGAGCGGTCTCCTACAATGAGCAGTTCTTC,CATSTTFEGAVSYNEQFF
few,TRBJ2-1,.,TRBV10-3,TGTGCCACCCAATCGGTGGGGGCGTGGAATGAGCAGTTCTTC,CATQSVGAWNEQFF